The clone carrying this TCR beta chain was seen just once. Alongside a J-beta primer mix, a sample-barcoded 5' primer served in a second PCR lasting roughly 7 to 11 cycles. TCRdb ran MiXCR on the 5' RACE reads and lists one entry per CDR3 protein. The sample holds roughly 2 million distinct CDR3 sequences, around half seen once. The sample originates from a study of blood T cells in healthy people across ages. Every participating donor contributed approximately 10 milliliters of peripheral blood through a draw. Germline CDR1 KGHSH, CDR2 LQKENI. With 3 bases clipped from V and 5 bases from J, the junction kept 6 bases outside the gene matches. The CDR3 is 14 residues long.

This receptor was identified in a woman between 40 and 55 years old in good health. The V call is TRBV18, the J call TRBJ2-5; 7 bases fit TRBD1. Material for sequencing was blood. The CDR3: CASSPTGFAETQYF. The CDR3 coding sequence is TGTGCCAGCTCACCGACAGGGTTCGCGGAGACCCAGTACTTC.